The present T cell receptor (beta chain) was sequenced within a study of Graves' ophthalmopathy and Graves' hyperthyroidism. This CDR3 region has 16 residues. Germline V lookup: CDR1 SGHTA, CDR2 FQGNSA. V shed 0 bases and J shed 1 base, with 12 bases lying between them. This clonotype has ten or more counts. The study amplified TCR beta CDR3 regions using RNA transcripts. Amplification began with first-round RT-PCR using HTBI primers, then second-round multiplex PCR was performed. TCRdb recomputed calls from the multiplex PCR reads with MiXCR, one row per CDR3 protein. This sample has under 200,000 distinct CDR3 sequences, with approximately 38% found just once.

The receptor was isolated from a woman aged 40 to 50 with Graves' ophthalmopathy. Sequenced sample: peripheral blood. V gene TRBV7-2 combines with J gene TRBJ2-5; D may be TRBD2 (6 bases). CDR3 sequence: CASSLASGVGQETQYF. The DNA for the CDR3 is TGTGCCAGCAGCTTAGCTTCGGGAGTTGGCCAAGAGACCCAGTACTTC.